The 23 T cell receptor beta chains listed next were all sequenced from one sample in a study of T cells expressing NK-cell markers. With the 5' RACE reads reprocessed, TCRdb shows one record per CDR3 protein and no DNA. The sample features about 460,000 distinct CDR3 sequences, with approximately 1.5% in its top ten. Sequencing used blood T cells: a sorted CD56 or NKG2C T cell subset, CD4+ or CD8+ T cells, or bulk PBMC T cells (not recorded which). These receptors all come from a woman aged 50 to 60 in good health.

The gene calls are TRBV9 and TRBJ2-7; TCRdb selects TRBD2, and the lack of DNA leaves this call unchecked. The CDR3 totals 15 residues. Germline V gene lookup returns CDR1 SGDLS and CDR2 YYNGEE. CDR3 residues: CASSVEGSGSYEQYF.

The chain carries TRBV5-1 and TRBJ2-4. The V gene's germline CDR1 is SGHRS and CDR2 YFSETQ. The CDR3 runs to 13 residues. Here the CDR3 reads CASSLVAHDIQYF.

The chain has TRBV7-6 and TRBJ2-2; TCRdb gives TRBD2 as the D gene, but with no DNA this cannot be confirmed. Germline V gives CDR1 SGHVS, CDR2 FNYEAQ. This CDR3 contains 16 residues. The CDR3 here is CASSLATSGSTGELFF.

The rearrangement links TRBV7-9 to TRBJ2-5; TCRdb reports TRBD2, a call that lacks DNA to check it against. This CDR3 comprises 13 residues. Germline V gene lookup returns CDR1 SEHNR and CDR2 FQNEAQ (reference sequence). CDR3 region: CASEVAEQETQYF.

The genes are TRBV20-1 and TRBJ2-1; the D gene TCRdb calls, TRBD2, cannot be checked with no DNA. The length of the CDR3 is 16 residues. The germline V gene has CDR1 DFQATT and CDR2 SNEGSKA (reference sequence). The CDR3 here is CSATLMTSGYYNEQFF.

This sequence joins TRBV5-1 and TRBJ2-3; the D call of TRBD1 rests on TCRdb alone, since no DNA is present to check it. Germline V CDR1 and CDR2: SGHRS, YFSETQ. The CDR3 runs to 16 residues. This CDR3 is CASSTGQGKSTDTQYF. The variable domain in full, completed from reference TRBV5-1 and TRBJ2-3, reads KAGVTQTPRYLIKTRGQQVTLSCSPISGHRSVSWYQQTPGQGLQFLFEYFSETQRNKGNFPGRFSGRQFSNSRSEMNVSTLELGDSALYLCASSTGQGKSTDTQYFGPGTRLTVL.

V and J are TRBV30 and TRBJ2-1. CDR1 is GTSNPN, CDR2 SVGIG, per germline (reference sequence). There are 13 residues in the CDR3. The CDR3 sequence: CAWRGSLNNEQFF. Drawing the rest from reference TRBV30 and TRBJ2-1, the complete variable domain is SQTIHQWPATLVQPVGSPLSLECTVEGTSNPNLYWYRQAAGRGLQLLFYSVGIGQISSEVPQNLSASRPQDRQFILSSKKLLLSDSGFYLCAWRGSLNNEQFFGPGTRLTVL.

This CDR3 is CASTRLNQPQHF. V is TRBV19 and J is TRBJ1-5. Germline assignment: CDR1 LNHDA and CDR2 SQIVND (reference sequence). CDR3 length: 12 residues.

V and J are TRBV5-1 and TRBJ2-2; TCRdb selects TRBD2, and the lack of DNA leaves this call unchecked. The CDR3 consists of 16 residues. Germline values: CDR1 SGHRS, CDR2 YFSETQ. CDR3 protein: CASTRGGYSNTGELFF. Drawing the rest from reference TRBV5-1 and TRBJ2-2, the complete variable domain is KAGVTQTPRYLIKTRGQQVTLSCSPISGHRSVSWYQQTPGQGLQFLFEYFSETQRNKGNFPGRFSGRQFSNSRSEMNVSTLELGDSALYLCASTRGGYSNTGELFFGEGSRLTVL.

The J gene is TRBJ2-1, the V gene TRBV5-1; TCRdb picks TRBD1, but there is no DNA to check that call. Germline values: CDR1 SGHRS, CDR2 YFSETQ. The CDR3 loop spans 19 amino acids. CDR3 loop: CASSLVPTRGISSYNEQFF.

The chain carries TRBV6-2 or TRBV6-3 and TRBJ2-1; with no DNA, the TCRdb D assignment of TRBD1 cannot be verified. CDR1 MNHEY and CDR2 SVGEGT come from the germline V gene. The CDR3 loop spans 19 amino acids. The CDR3 loop is CASSYSSLLGVGKGNEQFF.

The J gene is TRBJ2-1, the V gene TRBV5-1; TCRdb lists TRBD2, though no DNA is available to test this call. The germline gives CDR1 SGHRS, CDR2 YFSETQ. The CDR3 is made up of 15 amino acids. The CDR3 loop reads CASSLTGLEGSEQFF.

The gene calls are TRBV18 and TRBJ2-1; TCRdb's assignment of TRBD2 cannot be checked, as there is no DNA. CDR3 length equals 15 residues. Germline-derived CDR1 and CDR2 are KGHSH and LQKENI. CDR3 protein: CASSPPSGSLGEQFF.

The chain carries TRBV9 and TRBJ2-1; with no DNA, the TCRdb D assignment of TRBD1 cannot be verified. Looked up from germline, CDR1 is SGDLS and CDR2 is YYNGEE. The CDR3 is made up of 12 amino acids. Here the CDR3 reads CASSVADSQQFF.

The CDR3 loop reads CASRLTGGGSYEQYF. This chain connects TRBV28 to TRBJ2-7; TCRdb selects TRBD1, and the lack of DNA leaves this call unchecked. Germline CDR1 reads MDHEN; CDR2 reads SYDVKM. The CDR3 is 15 amino acids.

V gene TRBV11-3 combines with J gene TRBJ2-5; lacking DNA, the TRBD1 call made by TCRdb goes unchecked. CDR1 and CDR2 (germline): SGHNT, YENEEA. The CDR3 covers 14 residues. This CDR3 reads CASSPSGQPETQYF.

The V call is TRBV21-1, the J call TRBJ2-4; TCRdb selects TRBD1, and the lack of DNA leaves this call unchecked. TRBV21-1 is given as a pseudogene. This CDR3 contains 15 residues. The CDR3 is CASSNWGVRGNIQYF.

This chain joins TRBV15 and TRBJ2-1. Germline V gives CDR1 LNHNV, CDR2 YYDKDF (reference sequence). The CDR3 is made up of 15 amino acids. CDR3 sequence reads: CATSRDRTQNNEQFF. The entire variable domain, with the rest obtained from reference TRBV15 and TRBJ2-1, is as follows: DAMVIQNPRYQVTQFGKPVTLSCSQTLNHNVMYWYQQKSSQAPKLLFHYYDKDFNNEADTPDNFQSRRPNTSFCFLDIRSPGLGDTAMYLCATSRDRTQNNEQFFGPGTRLTVL.

This chain connects TRBV9 to TRBJ2-2. The CDR3 runs to 14 residues. The V gene's germline CDR1 is SGDLS and CDR2 YYNGEE. CDR3: CASSANSRPGELFF.

The rearrangement links TRBV7-9 to TRBJ2-1; checking the TCRdb D call of TRBD1 is not possible without DNA. Germline values: CDR1 SEHNR, CDR2 FQNEAQ (reference sequence). The CDR3 consists of 14 residues. The CDR3 sequence is CASSHKGQIHEQFF.

V is TRBV5-1 and J is TRBJ2-4; without DNA, the TCRdb call of TRBD2 cannot be checked. Germline V gives CDR1 SGHRS, CDR2 YFSETQ. The CDR3 is made up of 20 amino acids. This chain's CDR3 is CASSQFTGTSAKLAKNIQYF.

This chain connects TRBV7-2 to TRBJ1-5. The V gene's germline CDR1 is SGHTA and CDR2 FQGNSA. The CDR3 has 13 amino acids. Here the CDR3 reads CASSFDRNQPQHF.

This sequence joins TRBV5-1 and TRBJ2-2; the TCRdb call, TRBD2, lacks DNA for checking. The germline CDR1 and CDR2 sequences are SGHRS and YFSETQ. The CDR3 contains 16 residues. CDR3 loop: CASSIRLDMLPGELFF.